Here is one T cell receptor beta chain with its context. V lost 1 base, J lost 2 bases, and 8 bases stayed unmatched. Germline assignment: CDR1 SGHVS and CDR2 FQNEAQ. CDR3 length: 17 residues. This record comes from a study of blood T cell repertoires in COVID-19. Sequencing was performed with immunoSEQ multiplex PCR; in TCRdb, only in-frame clones are kept and a portion is missing. Found here are more than 35,000 clones, around 79% of them singletons; the top ten hold around 25%. This sequence joins TRBV7-8 and TRBJ1-5; 7 bases map to TRBD1. Sample: peripheral blood. The source is a man between 65 and 85 years old with acute or convalescent COVID-19. The CDR3 region is CASSLGRQGRGNQPQHF. The CDR3 DNA reads as TGTGCCAGCAGCTTAGGGAGACAGGGAAGGGGCAATCAGCCCCAGCATTTT. Full variable domain (outside the CDR3, taken from reference TRBV7-8 and TRBJ1-5): GAGVSQSPRYKVAKRGQDVALRCDPISGHVSLFWYQQALGQGPEFLTYFQNEAQLDKSGLPSDRFFAERPEGSVSTLKIQRTQQEDSAVYLCASSLGRQGRGNQPQHFGDGTRLSIL.